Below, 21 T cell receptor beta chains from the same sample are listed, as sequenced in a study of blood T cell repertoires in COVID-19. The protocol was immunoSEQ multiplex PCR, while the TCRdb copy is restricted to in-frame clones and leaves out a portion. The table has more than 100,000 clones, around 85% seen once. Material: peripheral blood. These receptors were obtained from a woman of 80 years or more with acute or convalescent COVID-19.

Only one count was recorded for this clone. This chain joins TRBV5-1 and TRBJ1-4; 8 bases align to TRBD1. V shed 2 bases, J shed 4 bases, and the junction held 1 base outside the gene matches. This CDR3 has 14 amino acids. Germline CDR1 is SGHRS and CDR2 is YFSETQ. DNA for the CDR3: TGCGCCAGCAGCTTCGGACAGGGTAATGAAAAACTGTTTTTT. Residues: CASSFGQGNEKLFF. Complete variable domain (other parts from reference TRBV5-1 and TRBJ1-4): KAGVTQTPRYLIKTRGQQVTLSCSPISGHRSVSWYQQTPGQGLQFLFEYFSETQRNKGNFPGRFSGRQFSNSRSEMNVSTLELGDSALYLCASSFGQGNEKLFFGSGTQLSVL.

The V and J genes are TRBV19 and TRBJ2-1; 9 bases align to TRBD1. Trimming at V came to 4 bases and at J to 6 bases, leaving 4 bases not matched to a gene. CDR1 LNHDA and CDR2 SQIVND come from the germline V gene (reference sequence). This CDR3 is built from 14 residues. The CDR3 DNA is TGTGCCAGTAGTACCGGGACAGGGTCCAATGAGCAGTTCTTC. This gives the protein CASSTGTGSNEQFF.

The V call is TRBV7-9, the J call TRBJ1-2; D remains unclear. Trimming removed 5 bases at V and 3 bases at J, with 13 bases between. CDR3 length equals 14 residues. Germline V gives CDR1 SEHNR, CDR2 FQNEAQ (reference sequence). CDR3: CASSQDNSYYGYTF. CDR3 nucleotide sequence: TGTGCCAGCAGCCAAGACAATTCTTACTATGGCTACACCTTC.

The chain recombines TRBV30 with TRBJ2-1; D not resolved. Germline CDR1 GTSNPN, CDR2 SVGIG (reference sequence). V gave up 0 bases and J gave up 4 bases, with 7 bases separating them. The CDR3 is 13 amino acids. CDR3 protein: CAWSVHQYNEQFF. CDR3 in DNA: TGTGCCTGGAGTGTACACCAATACAATGAGCAGTTCTTC.

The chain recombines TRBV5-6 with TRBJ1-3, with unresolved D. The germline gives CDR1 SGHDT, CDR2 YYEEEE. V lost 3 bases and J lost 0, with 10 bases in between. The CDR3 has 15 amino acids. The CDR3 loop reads CASSSARGSGNTIYF. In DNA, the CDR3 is TGTGCCAGCAGCTCGGCGCGGGGCTCTGGAAACACCATATATTTT.

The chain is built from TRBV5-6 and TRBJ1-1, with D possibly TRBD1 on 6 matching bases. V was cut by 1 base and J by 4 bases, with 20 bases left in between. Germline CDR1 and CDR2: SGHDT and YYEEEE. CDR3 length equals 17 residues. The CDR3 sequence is CASSLSWGTGGLTEAFF. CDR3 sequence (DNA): TGTGCCAGCAGCTTGTCCTGGGGAACGGGGGGCCTCACTGAAGCTTTCTTT.

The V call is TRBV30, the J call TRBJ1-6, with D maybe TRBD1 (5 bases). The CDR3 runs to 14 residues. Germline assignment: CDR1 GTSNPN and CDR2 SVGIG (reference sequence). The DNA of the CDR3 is TGTGCGTCCTCTTGGCAGGGATATAATTCACCCCTCCACTTT. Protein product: CASSWQGYNSPLHF.

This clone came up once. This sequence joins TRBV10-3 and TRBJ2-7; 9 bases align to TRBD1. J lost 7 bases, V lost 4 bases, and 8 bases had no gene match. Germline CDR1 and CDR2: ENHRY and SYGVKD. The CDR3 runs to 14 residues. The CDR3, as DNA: TGTGCCATCAGTGTCACAGGGGGCACGGGGGAGCAGTACTTC. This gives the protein CAISVTGGTGEQYF.

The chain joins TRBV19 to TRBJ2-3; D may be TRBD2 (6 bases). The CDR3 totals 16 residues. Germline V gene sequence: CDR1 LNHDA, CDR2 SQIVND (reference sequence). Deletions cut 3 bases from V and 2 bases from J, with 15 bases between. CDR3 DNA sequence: TGTGCCAGTAGTATGAGGAGGGGTCCTGTCACAGATACGCAGTATTTT. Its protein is CASSMRRGPVTDTQYF.

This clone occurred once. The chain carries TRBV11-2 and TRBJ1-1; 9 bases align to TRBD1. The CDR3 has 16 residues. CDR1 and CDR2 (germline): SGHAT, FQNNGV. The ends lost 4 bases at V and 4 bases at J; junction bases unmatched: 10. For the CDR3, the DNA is TGTGCCAGCAGCTCGAACACAGGGGGCGGCGTCACTGAAGCTTTCTTT. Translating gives CASSSNTGGGVTEAFF.

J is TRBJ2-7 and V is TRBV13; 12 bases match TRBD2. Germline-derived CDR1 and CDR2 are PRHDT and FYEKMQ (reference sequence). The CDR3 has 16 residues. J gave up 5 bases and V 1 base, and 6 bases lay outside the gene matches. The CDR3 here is CASSLAPTSGSDEQYF. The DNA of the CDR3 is TGTGCCAGCAGCTTAGCCCCGACTAGCGGGAGCGACGAGCAGTACTTC.

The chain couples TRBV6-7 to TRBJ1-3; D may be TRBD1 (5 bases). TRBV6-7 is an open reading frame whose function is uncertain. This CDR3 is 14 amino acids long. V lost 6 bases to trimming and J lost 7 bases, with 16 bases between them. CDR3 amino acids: CASRDRRQGNTIYF. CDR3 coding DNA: TGTGCCAGCAGGGACCGTCGCCAGGGCAACACCATATATTTT.

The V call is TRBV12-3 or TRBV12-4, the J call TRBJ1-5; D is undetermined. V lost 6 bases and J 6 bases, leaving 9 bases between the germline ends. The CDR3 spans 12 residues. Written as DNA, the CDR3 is TGTGCCAGCAGCCTGTCGGTTCAGCCCCAGCATTTT. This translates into CASSLSVQPQHF.

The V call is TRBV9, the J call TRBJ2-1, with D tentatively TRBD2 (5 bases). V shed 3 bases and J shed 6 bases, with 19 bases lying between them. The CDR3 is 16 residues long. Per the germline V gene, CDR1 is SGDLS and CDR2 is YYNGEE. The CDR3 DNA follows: TGTGCCAGCAGCGCCGACCGTGGGAGCTTTTTCAATGAGCAGTTCTTC. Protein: CASSADRGSFFNEQFF. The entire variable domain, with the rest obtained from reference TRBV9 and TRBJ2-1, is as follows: DSGVTQTPKHLITATGQRVTLRCSPRSGDLSVYWYQQSLDQGLQFLIQYYNGEERAKGNILERFSAQQFPDLHSELNLSSLELGDSALYFCASSADRGSFFNEQFFGPGTRLTVL.

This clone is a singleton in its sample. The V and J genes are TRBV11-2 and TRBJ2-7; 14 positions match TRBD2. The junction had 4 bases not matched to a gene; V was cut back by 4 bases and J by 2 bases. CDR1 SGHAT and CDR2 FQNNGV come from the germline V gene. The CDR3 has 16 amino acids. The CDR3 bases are TGTGCCAGCAGCTCACTGGGACTAGCGGGGGCCTACGAGCAGTACTTC. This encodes CASSSLGLAGAYEQYF. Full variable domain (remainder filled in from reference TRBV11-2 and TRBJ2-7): EAGVAQSPRYKIIEKRQSVAFWCNPISGHATLYWYQQILGQGPKLLIQFQNNGVVDDSQLPKDRFSAERLKGVDSTLKIQPAKLEDSAVYLCASSSLGLAGAYEQYFGPGTRLTVT.

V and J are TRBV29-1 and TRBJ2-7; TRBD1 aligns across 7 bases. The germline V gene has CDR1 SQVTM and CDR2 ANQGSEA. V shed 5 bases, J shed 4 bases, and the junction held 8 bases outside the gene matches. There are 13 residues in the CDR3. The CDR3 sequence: CSVSTGAGYEQYF. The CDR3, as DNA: TGCAGCGTTAGTACAGGGGCCGGGTACGAGCAGTACTTC.

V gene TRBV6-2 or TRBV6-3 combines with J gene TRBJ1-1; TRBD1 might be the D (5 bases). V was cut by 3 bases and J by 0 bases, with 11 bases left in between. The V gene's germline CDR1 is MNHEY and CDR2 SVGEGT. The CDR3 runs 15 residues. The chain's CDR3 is CASSYSGVLNTEAFF. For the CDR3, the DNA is TGTGCCAGCAGTTATTCGGGGGTTTTGAACACTGAAGCTTTCTTT.

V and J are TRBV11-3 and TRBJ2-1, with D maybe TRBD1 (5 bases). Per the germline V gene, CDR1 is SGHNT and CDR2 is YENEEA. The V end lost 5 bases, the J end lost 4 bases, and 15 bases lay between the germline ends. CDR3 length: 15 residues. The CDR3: CASSPSWTRYNEQFF. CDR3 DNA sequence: TGTGCCAGCAGCCCCTCTTGGACAAGATACAATGAGCAGTTCTTC. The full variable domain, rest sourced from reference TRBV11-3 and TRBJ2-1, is EAGVVQSPRYKIIEKKQPVAFWCNPISGHNTLYWYLQNLGQGPELLIRYENEEAVDDSQLPKDRFSAERLKGVDSTLKIQPAELGDSAVYLCASSPSWTRYNEQFFGPGTRLTVL.

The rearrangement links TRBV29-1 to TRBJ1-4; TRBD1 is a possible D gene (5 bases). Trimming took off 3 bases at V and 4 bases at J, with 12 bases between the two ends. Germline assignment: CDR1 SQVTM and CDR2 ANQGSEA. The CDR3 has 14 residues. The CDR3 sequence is CSVDPGFFNEKLFF. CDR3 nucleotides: TGCAGCGTTGACCCAGGGTTTTTTAATGAAAAACTGTTTTTT.

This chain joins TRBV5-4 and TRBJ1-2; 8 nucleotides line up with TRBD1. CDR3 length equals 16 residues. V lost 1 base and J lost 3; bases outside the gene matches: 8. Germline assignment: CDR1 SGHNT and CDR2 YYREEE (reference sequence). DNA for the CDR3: TGTGCCAGCAGCTTGCTGGACAGGGCAGTCGACTATGGCTACACCTTC. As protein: CASSLLDRAVDYGYTF. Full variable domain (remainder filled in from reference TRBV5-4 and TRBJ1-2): ETGVTQSPTHLIKTRGQQVTLRCSSQSGHNTVSWYQQALGQGPQFIFQYYREEENGRGNFPPRFSGLQFPNYSSELNVNALELDDSALYLCASSLLDRAVDYGYTFGSGTRLTVV.

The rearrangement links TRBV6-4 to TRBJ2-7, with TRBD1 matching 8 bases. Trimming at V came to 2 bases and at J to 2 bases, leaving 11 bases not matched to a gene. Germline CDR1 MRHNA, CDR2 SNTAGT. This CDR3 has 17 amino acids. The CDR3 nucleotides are TGTGCCAGCAGTGACCTCCTCCCTGGACAGGGCCCCTACGAGCAGTACTTC. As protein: CASSDLLPGQGPYEQYF.